The 7 T cell receptor beta chains below come from one sample, sequenced in a study of OX40 agonist ivuxolimab in advanced cancers. Assay used: immunoSEQ multiplex PCR; TCRdb lists only in-frame clones, some missing. The table includes some 82,000 clones, roughly 90% detected once. The sequenced sample was CD4+ or CD8+ T cells sorted from blood, obtained in a trial of the OX40 agonist ivuxolimab. The receptors originated from an adult with an advanced solid tumor such as melanoma, head and neck, liver or kidney cancer.

The sample holds one count of this clone. The gene calls are TRBV10-3 and TRBJ2-3, with D uncertain. The CDR3 spans 13 residues. CDR1 ENHRY and CDR2 SYGVKD come from the germline V gene. With 6 bases removed from V and 0 bases from J, the gap between germline ends came to 7 bases. The CDR3 nucleotides read TGTGCCATCAGACCCCTCAGCACAGATACGCAGTATTTT. Protein sequence: CAIRPLSTDTQYF.

This sequence joins TRBV6-5 and TRBJ1-6; 9 nucleotides align to TRBD1. The CDR3 extends over 15 amino acids. The trim removed 2 bases at V and 6 bases at J, leaving 2 bases unmatched. Germline lookup yields CDR1 MNHEY and CDR2 SVGAGI. The CDR3 nucleotides read TGTGCCAGCAGTTACCGACAGGGGGGTAATTCACCCCTCCACTTT. Translating it yields CASSYRQGGNSPLHF.

V and J are TRBV5-1 and TRBJ2-1; 9 bases fit TRBD2. From germline, CDR1 is SGHRS and CDR2 YFSETQ. V was pared by 3 bases and J by 2 bases, with 3 bases of the junction left unmatched. The CDR3 is 15 amino acids. CDR3 in amino acids: CASSSSGGPYNEQFF. The CDR3 coding sequence is TGCGCCAGCAGCTCAAGCGGGGGGCCCTACAATGAGCAGTTCTTC.

The J gene is TRBJ2-1, the V gene TRBV7-2; 10 bases map to TRBD2. The CDR3 length is 16 residues. J lost 9 bases, V lost 5 bases, and 13 bases had no gene match. The germline V gene has CDR1 SGHTA and CDR2 FQGNSA. The CDR3 loop is CASSASGRAGGAEQFF. For the CDR3, the DNA is TGTGCCAGCAGCGCAAGCGGGAGGGCCGGTGGGGCTGAGCAGTTCTTC. Filled out from reference TRBV7-2 and TRBJ2-1, the complete variable domain reads GAGVSQSPSNKVTEKGKDVELRCDPISGHTALYWYRQSLGQGLEFLIYFQGNSAPDKSGLPSDRFSAERTGGSVSTLTIQRTQQEDSAVYLCASSASGRAGGAEQFFGPGTRLTVL.

Points on this clone: The sample contains more than one DNA sequence encoding this CDR3. V is TRBV6-4 and J is TRBJ1-1; D not resolved. In germline, CDR1 is MRHNA, CDR2 SNTAGT. Trimming removed 2 bases at V and 5 bases at J, with 9 bases between. The length of the CDR3 is 13 residues. The CDR3 spells CASSDKVGTEAFF. In DNA form, the CDR3 reads TGTGCCAGCAGTGACAAGGTGGGGACTGAAGCTTTCTTT.

V is TRBV5-8 and J is TRBJ2-5; D is uncertain. This CDR3 contains 12 residues. The V end lost 4 bases, the J end lost 5 bases, and 9 bases lay between the germline ends. Germline V gene lookup returns CDR1 SGHTS and CDR2 YDEGEE. The CDR3 DNA is TGTGCCAGCAGCCCGAGCACGGAGACCCAGTACTTC. Its translation: CASSPSTETQYF. Full variable domain (missing parts from reference TRBV5-8 and TRBJ2-5): EAGVTQSPTHLIKTRGQQATLRCSPISGHTSVYWYQQALGLGLQFLLWYDEGEERNRGNFPPRFSGRQFPNYSSELNVNALELEDSALYLCASSPSTETQYFGPGTRLLVL.

The chain recombines TRBV6-1 with TRBJ1-5; 9 nucleotides line up with TRBD1. The CDR3 runs 16 residues. Germline V gene sequence: CDR1 MNHNS, CDR2 SASEGT. With 4 bases clipped from V and 6 bases from J, the junction kept 10 bases outside the gene matches. The CDR3: CASSGHRGQVGQPQHF. The CDR3 coding sequence is TGTGCCAGCAGTGGTCACAGGGGGCAGGTCGGTCAGCCCCAGCATTTT.